This T cell receptor (beta chain) was captured by sequencing in a study of shared clonotypes between healthy human individuals. About the study: Per donor, CD8 memory used one plate, CD8 naive used two, CD4 memory used three and CD4 naive used three.

Study-wide results and caveats: Some clonotypes were shared by all four sorted-subset donors, while others were not shared. The non-shared ones had lower generation probabilities than the shared ones. Between several donors, naive CD4 clonotypes were shared at a level of about 5%. The represented genetic and exposure-history diversity was limited by the small number of donors.

V was trimmed by 4 bases and J by 6 bases, leaving 12 bases between them. Germline CDR1 is MGHRA and CDR2 is YSYEKL. The CDR3 length is 13 residues. Sequencing was performed with immunoSEQ multiplex PCR; in TCRdb, only in-frame clones are kept and a portion is missing. The sample includes about 1 million clones, roughly 75% of them seen just once. With regard to this clone: Its antigen is as yet unknown.

The TCR was taken from a man between 18 and 29 years old in good health. The V call is TRBV4-1, the J call TRBJ1-2; no definite D call. The sequenced material came from memory CD4+ T cells sorted from blood. This sample's subset: CD45RA-negative fraction. The CDR3 is CASSRGPGNGYTF. The CDR3 nucleotides are TGCGCCAGCAGCCGAGGGCCCGGGAATGGCTACACCTTC.